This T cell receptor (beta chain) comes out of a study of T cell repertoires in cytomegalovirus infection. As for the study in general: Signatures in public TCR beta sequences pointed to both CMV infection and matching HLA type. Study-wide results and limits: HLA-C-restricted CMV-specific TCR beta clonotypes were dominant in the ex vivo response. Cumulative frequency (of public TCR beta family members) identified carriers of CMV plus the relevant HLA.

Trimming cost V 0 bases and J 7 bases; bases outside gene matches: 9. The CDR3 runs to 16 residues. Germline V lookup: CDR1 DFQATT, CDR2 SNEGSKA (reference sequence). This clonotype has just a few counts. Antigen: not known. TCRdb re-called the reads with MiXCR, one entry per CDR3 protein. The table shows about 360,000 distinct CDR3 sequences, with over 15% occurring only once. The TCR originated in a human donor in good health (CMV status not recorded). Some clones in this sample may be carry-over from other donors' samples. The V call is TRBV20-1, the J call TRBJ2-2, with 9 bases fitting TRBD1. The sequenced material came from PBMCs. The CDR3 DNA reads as TGCAGTGCTAGAGACATACGGACAGGGGTAGGCGGGGAGCTGTTTTTT. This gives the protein CSARDIRTGVGGELFF.